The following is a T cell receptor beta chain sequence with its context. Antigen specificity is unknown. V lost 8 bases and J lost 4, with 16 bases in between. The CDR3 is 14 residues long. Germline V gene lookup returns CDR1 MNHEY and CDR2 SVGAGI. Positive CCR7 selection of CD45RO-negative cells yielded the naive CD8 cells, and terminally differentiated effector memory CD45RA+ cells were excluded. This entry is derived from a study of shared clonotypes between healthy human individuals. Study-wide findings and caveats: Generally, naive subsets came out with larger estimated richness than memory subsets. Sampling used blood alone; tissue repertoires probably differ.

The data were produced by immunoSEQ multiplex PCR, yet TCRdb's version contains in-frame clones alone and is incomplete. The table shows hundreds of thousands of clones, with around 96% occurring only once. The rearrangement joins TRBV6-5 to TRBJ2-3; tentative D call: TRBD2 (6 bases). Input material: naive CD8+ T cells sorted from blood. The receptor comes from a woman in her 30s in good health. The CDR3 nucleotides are TGTGCCAGCGCGGGAAAAAAAGGGGCAGATACGCAGTATTTT. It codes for CASAGKKGADTQYF.